Listed below are T cell receptor beta chains from one sample, sequenced in a study of control samples from healthy donors and cancer patients. The repertoire was sequenced with immunoSEQ multiplex PCR; TCRdb's copy has only in-frame clones and lacks some. The repertoire has some 73,000 clones, 94% of them found once; the top ten carry under 7.5%. The sample taken for sequencing was blood. The receptors originated from a woman aged 40 to 55 in good health. CDR3s include the opening cysteine and the closing phenylalanine or tryptophan. A D gene is named only where the DNA matches it firmly. Only part of the rows carry a size: once, few, many, or a class if the clone is expanded.

size	D	V	J	DNA	CDR3
-	TRBD1	TRBV12-5	TRBJ2-7	TGTGCTAGTGGTTTGGGGGGACAGGGTGCCCACGAGCAGTACTTC	CASGLGGQGAHEQYF
-	-	TRBV18	TRBJ2-7	TGTGCCAGCTCACCCCCGGGGGCCCCAAGGGAGCAGTACTTC	CASSPPGAPREQYF
-	TRBD1	TRBV30	TRBJ2-5	TGTGCCTGGGACAGACAGGGGGGTCAAGAGACCCAGTACTTC	CAWDRQGGQETQYF
few	-	TRBV20-1	TRBJ1-1	TGCAGTGCTAGTCCCATTGACACAAACACTGAAGCTTTCTTT	CSASPIDTNTEAFF
-	-	TRBV24-1	TRBJ2-2	TGTGCCACCGGGATTCTGGGTACTACGAACACCGGGGAGCTGTTTTTT	CATGILGTTNTGELFF
-	-	TRBV28	TRBJ2-7	TGTGCCAGCAGTTTTTACAGCAGATCCTACGAGCAGTACTTC	CASSFYSRSYEQYF
-	-	TRBV25-1	TRBJ1-4	TGTGCCAGCAGTGAATACAGGGGATTCGCAAAACTGTTTTTT	CASSEYRGFAKLFF
-	TRBD1	TRBV27	TRBJ2-7	TGTGCCAGCAGTCCGACAGGGGCCCGATACGAGCAGTACTTC	CASSPTGARYEQYF
once	-	TRBV27	TRBJ2-3	TGTGCCAGCAGTCCCGAAAGTAGAGCAGATACGCAGTATTTT	CASSPESRADTQYF
-	TRBD2	TRBV6-2/TRBV6-3	TRBJ2-3	TGTGCCAGCAGTTACACCCGGACTAGCGGGAGACTTTCGAGCACAGATACGCAGTATTTT	CASSYTRTSGRLSSTDTQYF
-	-	TRBV12-3/TRBV12-4	TRBJ2-4	TGTGCCAGCAGTCTACACGGGCAGGTTCAGTACTTC	CASSLHGQVQYF
-	-	TRBV30	TRBJ2-2	TGTGCCTGGAACAAGGGACCATACACCGGGGAGCTGTTTTTT	CAWNKGPYTGELFF
-	-	TRBV19	TRBJ2-1	TGTGCCAGTAGTATAGGGTCCTACAATGAGCAGTTCTTC	CASSIGSYNEQFF
-	-	TRBV20-1	TRBJ2-7	TGCAGTGCTGGCGGTGGCTACGAGCAGTACTTC	CSAGGGYEQYF
once	TRBD2	TRBV10-3	TRBJ2-1	TGTGCCATCAGACCGGGACTAGCAGAAAATGAGCAGTTCTTC	CAIRPGLAENEQFF
-	-	TRBV29-1	TRBJ1-1	TGCAGCGCCGGCGAAAGAACTGAAGCTTTCTTT	CSAGERTEAFF
-	TRBD2	TRBV2	TRBJ2-1	TGTGCCAGCAGTCGACTAGCGGTGTACAATGAGCAGTTCTTC	CASSRLAVYNEQFF
-	-	TRBV6-5	TRBJ1-1	TGTGCCAGCAGTTACGCTGGTAGCTGGGGGTACACTGAAGCTTTCTTT	CASSYAGSWGYTEAFF
-	-	TRBV3-1/TRBV3-2	TRBJ1-2	TGTGCCAGCAGCCAAGGCAGGAATCTTTATGGCTACACCTTC	CASSQGRNLYGYTF
-	-	TRBV19	TRBJ1-1	TGTGCCAGTACAGCAGGGGTTACTGAAGCTTTCTTT	CASTAGVTEAFF
-	TRBD2	TRBV28	TRBJ2-1	TGTGCCAGCAGTTTTAAAATTTCTAGCGGGTCCGACAATGAGCAGTTCTTC	CASSFKISSGSDNEQFF
-	TRBD1	TRBV29-1	TRBJ1-2	TGCAGCGCCGGGACAGACCCCTTCTATGGCTACACCTTC	CSAGTDPFYGYTF
-	-	TRBV5-4	TRBJ1-1	TGTGCCAGCACCATCCAGCAGAGTAAAACCCATGAAGCTTTCTTT	CASTIQQSKTHEAFF
-	TRBD2	TRBV5-1	TRBJ2-3	TGCGCCAGCAGCTTGGCCGGGACTAGCGGCACAGATACGCAGTATTTT	CASSLAGTSGTDTQYF
-	-	TRBV5-1	TRBJ2-7	TGCGCCAGCAGCGATAGGAGAGACAACTCCGAGCAGTACTTC	CASSDRRDNSEQYF
-	-	TRBV5-1	TRBJ2-7	TGCGCCAGCAGCTTTCGACTAGATGGCAACGAGCAGTACTTC	CASSFRLDGNEQYF
-	-	TRBV9	TRBJ1-1	TGTGCCAGCAGCGTAGCAGGTGGAGGGAACACTGAAGCTTTCTTT	CASSVAGGGNTEAFF
-	-	TRBV4-3	TRBJ1-2	TGCGCCAGCAGCCAAGGAAGGGTGGACTATGGCTACACCTTC	CASSQGRVDYGYTF
-	TRBD1	TRBV5-1	TRBJ1-5	TGCGCCAGCAGCTTGGAGGGACAGGGGGCTTATCAGCCCCAGCATTTT	CASSLEGQGAYQPQHF
-	-	TRBV19	TRBJ1-1	TGTGCCAGTAGTATAGTCGGAGCCAACACTGAAGCTTTCTTT	CASSIVGANTEAFF
-	-	TRBV7-2	TRBJ1-5	TGTGCCAGCAGCCCTCACCTTGATCAGCCCCAGCATTTT	CASSPHLDQPQHF
-	-	TRBV6-4	TRBJ1-5	TGTGCCAGCAGTGAGGAGAGCGATCAGCCCCAGCATTTT	CASSEESDQPQHF
few	TRBD1	TRBV7-9	TRBJ2-1	TGTGCCAGCAGCTCCTCGACAGGGGTGGTGCAGTTCTTC	CASSSSTGVVQFF
-	-	TRBV7-3	TRBJ2-3	TGTGCCAGCAGCTTAAGGCTAGCAAGCACAGATACGCAGTATTTT	CASSLRLASTDTQYF
once	-	TRBV6-1	TRBJ1-2	TGTGCCACCGGACGACCCGTCTATGGCTACACCTTC	CATGRPVYGYTF
-	-	TRBV30	TRBJ2-7	TGTGCCTGGAACATAGCCGGGGGCGAGCAGTACTTC	CAWNIAGGEQYF
-	-	TRBV10-3	TRBJ2-5	TGTGCCATCAGTGGAGTAGAACCGGAGACCCAGTACTTC	CAISGVEPETQYF
-	-	TRBV19	TRBJ1-2	TGTGCCAGTAGTATCGGTTCCCGGGCCACCTATGGCTACACCTTC	CASSIGSRATYGYTF
-	TRBD2	TRBV5-5	TRBJ2-1	TGTGCCAGCAGCTTGTCGGCTAGCGGTAGCTCCTACAATGAGCAGTTCTTC	CASSLSASGSSYNEQFF
-	-	TRBV5-4	TRBJ1-4	TGTGCCAGCAGCATACAGGGAATTACTAATGAAAAACTGTTTTTT	CASSIQGITNEKLFF
-	-	TRBV10-3	TRBJ2-3	TGTGCCATCAGTCCGGGAGATACAGATACGCAGTATTTT	CAISPGDTDTQYF
-	-	TRBV12-3/TRBV12-4	TRBJ1-2	TGTGCCAGCAGACATACAGGGTTAGGCTACACCTTC	CASRHTGLGYTF
few	TRBD1	TRBV7-2	TRBJ1-1	TGTGCCAGTGGACAGGACATGAACACTGAAGCTTTCTTT	CASGQDMNTEAFF
-	TRBD1	TRBV4-1	TRBJ2-5	TGCGCCAGCAGCCGAGGGGGCCTAGAGACCCAGTACTTC	CASSRGGLETQYF
-	TRBD2	TRBV7-8	TRBJ2-3	TGTGCCAGCAGCACGAATTCTCTGGGGGGGGACGGTACAGATACGCAGTATTTT	CASSTNSLGGDGTDTQYF
-	TRBD2	TRBV7-2	TRBJ2-1	TGTGCCAGCAGCCCTAGCGGGAGTGGCTCCTACAATGAGCAGTTCTTC	CASSPSGSGSYNEQFF
-	-	TRBV15	TRBJ2-1	TGTGCCACCAGCAGAGTTCTTAATGAGCAGTTCTTC	CATSRVLNEQFF
-	-	TRBV27	TRBJ1-2	TGTGCCAGCAGTTTAAGGGACGGAGCTAACTATGGCTACACCTTC	CASSLRDGANYGYTF
-	-	TRBV9	TRBJ2-3	TGTGCCAGCAGCGGGAGGGTTGATGGCACAGATACGCAGTATTTT	CASSGRVDGTDTQYF
-	TRBD2	TRBV18	TRBJ2-5	TGTGCCAGCTCGACGCCGGGGGGGTACCAAGAGACCCAGTACTTC	CASSTPGGYQETQYF